These 8 T cell receptor beta chains share one sample of origin, sequenced in a study of blood T cells in healthy people across ages. Next came a second PCR, run for about 7 to 12 cycles, which used a sample-barcoded 5' primer along with a J-beta primer mix. TCRdb re-derived calls from the 5' RACE reads in MiXCR, one entry per CDR3 protein. The repertoire has about 1.7 million distinct CDR3 sequences, 28% of them found once; the top ten carry 7.7%. Sequenced: blood. Receptors originate from a woman in her twenties or thirties in good health.

The chain combines TRBV2 with TRBJ1-5; no definite D call. CDR1 and CDR2 from the germline V gene are SNHLY and FYNNEI. The CDR3 has 13 residues. Deletions cut 8 bases from V and 5 bases from J, with 13 bases between. Here the CDR3 reads CASRLEADQPQHF. The CDR3 bases are TGTGCCAGCCGGTTGGAGGCCGATCAGCCCCAGCATTTT.

A few counts support this clonotype. The V and J genes are TRBV5-1 and TRBJ2-7, with TRBD2 matching 12 bases. This CDR3 has 17 residues. V lost 4 bases, J lost 1 base, and 9 bases stayed unmatched. Germline CDR1 and CDR2: SGHRS and YFSETQ. The CDR3 sequence: CASSPEGTSGRSYEQYF. CDR3 coding DNA: TGCGCCAGCAGCCCGGAAGGGACTAGCGGGCGGTCCTACGAGCAGTACTTC.

This clonotype has a handful of counts. The chain joins TRBV30 to TRBJ2-7; the D gene is possibly TRBD1 (5 bases). The CDR3 runs 10 residues. Germline V gene lookup returns CDR1 GTSNPN and CDR2 SVGIG (reference sequence). V was trimmed by 5 bases and J by 6 bases, leaving 8 bases between them. The CDR3 nucleotides read TGTGCCTGGGCCGACAGCGAGCAGTACTTC. Amino acids: CAWADSEQYF.

Only a few counts were recorded for this clonotype. V gene TRBV5-1 combines with J gene TRBJ2-1, with a tentative D call TRBD2 (5 bases). CDR1 is SGHRS, CDR2 YFSETQ, per germline. This CDR3 spans 15 amino acids. The V gene lost 1 base and the J gene lost 5 bases, with 13 bases spanning the gap. DNA of the CDR3: TGCGCCAGCAGCTTGAGAGGGCTTGCCCACAATGAGCAGTTCTTC. Amino acid sequence: CASSLRGLAHNEQFF.

The gene calls are TRBV25-1 and TRBJ2-7; a possible D gene is TRBD2 (5 bases). This CDR3 is 13 amino acids long. Looked up from germline, CDR1 is MGHDK and CDR2 is SYGVNS. Trimming shortened V by 1 base and J by 2 bases, and 6 bases separated the two germline ends. DNA of the CDR3: TGTGCCAGCAGTGAATGGGAGCCCTACGAGCAGTACTTC. Amino acids: CASSEWEPYEQYF.

The rearrangement joins TRBV2 to TRBJ2-1; 11 bases fit TRBD2. Germline V gene sequence: CDR1 SNHLY, CDR2 FYNNEI. This CDR3 is built from 14 residues. Trimming removed 6 bases from V and 11 bases from J; junction bases left unmatched: 9. The CDR3 bases are TGTGCCAGCAGGGATAGCGGGGGGGCCTTAAAGCAGTTCTTC. It yields the protein CASRDSGGALKQFF. Filled out from reference TRBV2 and TRBJ2-1, the complete variable domain reads EPEVTQTPSHQVTQMGQEVILRCVPISNHLYFYWYRQILGQKVEFLVSFYNNEISEKSEIFDDQFSVERPDGSNFTLKIRSTKLEDSAMYFCASRDSGGALKQFFGPGTRLTVL.

This clonotype was detected many times. This chain uses TRBV6-2 or TRBV6-3 with TRBJ2-6; D perhaps matches TRBD1 (6 bases). The CDR3 is 17 residues long. Germline lookup yields CDR1 MNHEY and CDR2 SVGEGT. The V end was cut by 0 bases, the J end by 0 bases, with 9 bases between. The chain's CDR3 is CASSYSDSYSGANVLTF. The CDR3 DNA reads as TGTGCCAGCAGTTACTCGGACAGCTACTCTGGGGCCAACGTCCTGACTTTC.

This clonotype was recorded at least ten times. The V and J genes are TRBV20-1 and TRBJ2-1; 9 nucleotides match TRBD2. This CDR3 is built from 13 residues. Per germline, CDR1 DFQATT and CDR2 SNEGSKA (reference sequence). The J segment lost 10 bases and the V segment lost 1 base, leaving 5 bases of the junction unmatched. DNA of the CDR3: TGCAGTGCTAGAGCTAGCGGGAAGTGGGAGCAGTTCTTC. Translation gives CSARASGKWEQFF.